What follows describes a single TCR beta chain. Its antigen is undetermined. The data were obtained in a study of identical twins. The CDR3 extends over 15 amino acids. The V gene end was trimmed by 6 bases and the J gene end by 7 bases; junction bases not matched to a gene: 12. Study conclusions and caveats: Among out-of-frame alpha sequences shared by twins, low generation probability occurred in excess. The abundant beta clonotypes from cord blood had fewer insertions, and memory repertoires had none of this.

All donors were healthy, and all were Caucasian. Via MiXCR, TCRdb re-called the 5' RACE reads, giving one row per CDR3 protein. The table records some 570,000 distinct CDR3 sequences, more than 20% of them present only once. These data were likewise used in another study, on yellow fever vaccine responses in identical twins.

The sequenced material came from CD4+ T cells sorted from blood. The receptor was derived from a young woman in good health. This chain joins TRBV12-3 or TRBV12-4 and TRBJ2-3, with 8 bases that match TRBD2. The DNA of the CDR3 is TGTGCCAGCAGCATTGAGGGGACTAGTGGGAATACGCAGTATTTT. Encoded protein: CASSIEGTSGNTQYF.